This T cell receptor beta chain derives from a study of EBV T-cell therapy then PD-1 blockade in nasopharyngeal carcinoma. Clones were read by immunoSEQ multiplex PCR, and TCRdb kept only the in-frame ones, dropping some. The top ten clones hold approximately 25% of a sample with about 20,000 clones, under 90% of them seen once. Notes on this clone: The antigen is not known.

Treatment of the sample: AdE1-LMPpoly-expanded autologous EBV-specific T-cell therapy followed by anti-PD-1 nivolumab. This receptor was obtained from a man aged 35 to 55 with nasopharyngeal carcinoma. Sequencing was performed on CD8+ T cells from blood, taken at day -245 from a patient whose treatment included autologous EBV-specific T cells and nivolumab.

The CDR3 protein is CASSQAPWIAGAMNTGELFF. The CDR3 nucleotides are TGCGCCAGCAGCCAAGCCCCTTGGATAGCGGGGGCGATGAACACCGGGGAGCTGTTTTTT. This chain connects TRBV4-3 to TRBJ2-2; 9 bases map to TRBD2. Germline V gene sequence: CDR1 LGHNA, CDR2 YSLEER. J gave up 1 base and V 1 base, and 13 bases lay outside the gene matches. CDR3 length: 20 residues.